Sequencing of this TCR beta chain was carried out in a study of cytotoxic CD8 clonotypes in ibrutinib-treated CLL. About the research overall: Response sampling took place at median about 12 months of treatment, range 6 to 36. Overall study findings and caveats: The study found clonality rose at ibrutinib response, then fell toward baseline at progression.

Comment on this clone: Its specificity is unknown.

V lost 5 bases and J lost 5, with 18 bases in between. CDR1 and CDR2 (germline): SEHNR, FQNEAQ (reference sequence). This CDR3 spans 15 amino acids. Target depth was 1 in 200,000 to 1 in 1 million T cells, about 10x per clonotype. Only in-frame clones appear in the TCRdb table, and some are missing; sequencing was by immunoSEQ multiplex PCR. The sample consists of 200,000 to 250,000 clones, around 70% of them appearing once. Sequencing was performed on PBMCs, taken after 12 months of ibrutinib treatment. The sequence was collected from a human donor with chronic lymphocytic leukemia. The gene calls are TRBV7-9 and TRBJ1-1, with D possibly being TRBD1 (5 bases). Here the CDR3 reads CASSLRVSVGTEAFF. The CDR3 DNA sequence: TGTGCCAGCAGCCTCAGGGTATCGGTTGGGACTGAAGCTTTCTTT.